The subject of this entry is one T cell receptor beta chain. This entry is derived from a study of cytomegalovirus exposure and HLA in healthy donors. As for the study in general: There were some 410 genotyped donors. Of these, 81% fell in the genetic ancestry cluster associated with self-reported Caucasian donors.

In the PCR, 60 Vbeta and 13 Jbeta primers were used. Method: immunoSEQ multiplex PCR; TCRdb's copy keeps in-frame clones and lacks some. The sample contains about 150,000 clones, about 80% of which appear only once. CDR1 and CDR2 from the germline V gene are SGHDT and YYEEEE. V dropped 5 bases and J dropped 6; count of bases not matched to a gene: 11. This CDR3 spans 15 amino acids. The chain couples TRBV5-6 to TRBJ2-3; 8 nucleotides align to TRBD2. This sequence was found in a man younger than 35 in good health and CMV-seronegative. The material sequenced was PBMCs. The CDR3: CASRPWGGRSDTQYF. Written as DNA, the CDR3 is TGTGCCAGCAGGCCTTGGGGCGGGAGGTCGGATACGCAGTATTTT.